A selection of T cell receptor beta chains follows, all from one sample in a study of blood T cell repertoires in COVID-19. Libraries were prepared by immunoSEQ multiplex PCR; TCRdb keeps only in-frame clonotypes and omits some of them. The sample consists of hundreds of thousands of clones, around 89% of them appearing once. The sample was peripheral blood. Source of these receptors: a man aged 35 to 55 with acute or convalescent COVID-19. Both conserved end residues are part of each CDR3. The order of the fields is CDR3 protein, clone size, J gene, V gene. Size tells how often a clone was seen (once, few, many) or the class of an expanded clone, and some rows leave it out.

CDR3aa: CASSLVRGSVGSSNVLTF
abundance: -
j_gene: TRBJ2-6
v_gene: TRBV11-2

CDR3aa: CASSQESVDRGAEAFF
abundance: -
j_gene: TRBJ1-1
v_gene: TRBV4-1

CDR3aa: CAWDGGGQGDTEAFF
abundance: -
j_gene: TRBJ1-1
v_gene: TRBV30

CDR3aa: CASSPENRVQGPLHF
abundance: few
j_gene: TRBJ1-6
v_gene: TRBV18

CDR3aa: CAWSQSGGARTGELFF
abundance: -
j_gene: TRBJ2-2
v_gene: TRBV30

CDR3aa: CASSEGLGHFF
abundance: -
j_gene: TRBJ2-1
v_gene: TRBV25-1

CDR3aa: CAWSPEDYGYTF
abundance: -
j_gene: TRBJ1-2
v_gene: TRBV30

CDR3aa: CASRYIRRETQYF
abundance: -
j_gene: TRBJ2-5
v_gene: TRBV28

CDR3aa: CASSPRSDRGYEQYF
abundance: -
j_gene: TRBJ2-7
v_gene: TRBV28

CDR3aa: CASSLARAGTSYNEQFF
abundance: -
j_gene: TRBJ2-1
v_gene: TRBV5-1

CDR3aa: CASSLARDTSGGTQYF
abundance: once
j_gene: TRBJ2-5
v_gene: TRBV7-2

CDR3aa: CASSSSRQGANTEAFF
abundance: -
j_gene: TRBJ1-1
v_gene: TRBV6-6

CDR3aa: CASSSGLGGSNSPLHF
abundance: -
j_gene: TRBJ1-6
v_gene: TRBV27

CDR3aa: CASSYGQTTYEQYF
abundance: -
j_gene: TRBJ2-7
v_gene: TRBV6-6

CDR3aa: CASSFGHEAETQYF
abundance: few
j_gene: TRBJ2-5
v_gene: TRBV6-6

CDR3aa: CASSLSLPGQGAYEQYF
abundance: -
j_gene: TRBJ2-7
v_gene: TRBV27

CDR3aa: CASSYRGGKSSYEQYF
abundance: few
j_gene: TRBJ2-7
v_gene: TRBV11-2

CDR3aa: CASSFLGRGTEAFF
abundance: -
j_gene: TRBJ1-1
v_gene: TRBV5-1

CDR3aa: CASSQAGQVKANYGYTF
abundance: -
j_gene: TRBJ1-2
v_gene: TRBV4-1

CDR3aa: CASSPDRDGEQFF
abundance: -
j_gene: TRBJ2-1
v_gene: TRBV12-3/TRBV12-4

CDR3aa: CASSQDPSGIPYEQYF
abundance: -
j_gene: TRBJ2-7
v_gene: TRBV4-2

CDR3aa: CASSQVIAGGPDTQYF
abundance: -
j_gene: TRBJ2-3
v_gene: TRBV4-2

CDR3aa: CASSLSARLLYGYTF
abundance: -
j_gene: TRBJ1-2
v_gene: TRBV28

CDR3aa: CASTQGAYMQPQHF
abundance: -
j_gene: TRBJ1-5
v_gene: TRBV2

CDR3aa: CASSSRLRGPGPSSGANVLTF
abundance: -
j_gene: TRBJ2-6
v_gene: TRBV19

CDR3aa: CASYRGNIQYF
abundance: -
j_gene: TRBJ2-4
v_gene: TRBV6-5

CDR3aa: CASSPRTGSGETQYF
abundance: -
j_gene: TRBJ2-5
v_gene: TRBV5-4

CDR3aa: CASSERSMSSGYTF
abundance: -
j_gene: TRBJ1-2
v_gene: TRBV2

CDR3aa: CASSSSYEKLFF
abundance: -
j_gene: TRBJ1-4
v_gene: TRBV7-9

CDR3aa: CASSLGTSGTDTQYF
abundance: few
j_gene: TRBJ2-3
v_gene: TRBV3-1/TRBV3-2

CDR3aa: CASSPDRGTEAFF
abundance: -
j_gene: TRBJ1-1
v_gene: TRBV28

CDR3aa: CASSALPGAIQREQYF
abundance: -
j_gene: TRBJ2-7
v_gene: TRBV10-2

CDR3aa: CASSRRQGADYGYTF
abundance: -
j_gene: TRBJ1-2
v_gene: TRBV4-3